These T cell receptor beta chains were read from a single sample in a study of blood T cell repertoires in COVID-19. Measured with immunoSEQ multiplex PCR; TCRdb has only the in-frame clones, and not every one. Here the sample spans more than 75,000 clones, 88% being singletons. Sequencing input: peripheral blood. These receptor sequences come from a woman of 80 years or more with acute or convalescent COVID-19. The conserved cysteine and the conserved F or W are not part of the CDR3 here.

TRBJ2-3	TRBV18	ASSRGQTSTDTQY
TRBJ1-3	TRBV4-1	ASSPGGNTIY
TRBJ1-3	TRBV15	ATSRSSDSLSGNTIY
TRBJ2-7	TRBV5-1	ASSAGTGAGEQY
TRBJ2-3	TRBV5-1	ASSASWGTSTDTQY
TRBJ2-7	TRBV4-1	ASSQDGVAGYPYEQY
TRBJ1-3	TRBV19	ASSITISGNTIY
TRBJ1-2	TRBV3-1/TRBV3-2	ASSSIQTGRLGGYT
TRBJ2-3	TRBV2	ASSRGGGTDTQY
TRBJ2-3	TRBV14	ASSPLAGGDTQY
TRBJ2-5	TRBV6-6	ASSHLDSLGETQY
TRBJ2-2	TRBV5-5	ASSLTSGRADETGELF
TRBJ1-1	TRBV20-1	SARSYTEAF